The entry below describes one T cell receptor (beta chain). This CDR3 has 13 residues. V dropped 6 bases and J dropped 3; count of bases not matched to a gene: 3. Germline lookup yields CDR1 LNHDA and CDR2 SQIVND (reference sequence). In the authors' workflow: Cell counts per sample came from amplifying reference gene primers. The data were produced by immunoSEQ multiplex PCR, yet TCRdb's version contains in-frame clones alone and is incomplete. The V and J calls and the clone size are those of that table, but D and trimming were determined from the DNA. Of 200,000 to 300,000 clones in the sample, 88% were seen once. The data are from a study of blood T cell repertoires in COVID-19. Across the study: Samples representing acute and convalescent COVID-19 were sourced from the United States, Italy and Spain. PBMCs, B-cell-depleted T cells, or T cells provided the cDNA or gDNA that made up the material.

Recruited during active infection, patients (from Seattle) were subsequently followed longitudinally. The chain has TRBV19 and TRBJ2-7; TRBD1 matches at 9 bases. The sequence came from a woman under 40 with COVID-19, enrolled during active disease. Material for sequencing was peripheral blood. The CDR3 nucleotides are TGTGCCAGTAGCCAGACAGGGGGCTACGAGCAGTACGTC. This gives the protein CASSQTGGYEQYV.